The rows below give T cell receptor beta chains drawn from one sample of a study of blood T cell repertoires in COVID-19. Sequencing was performed with immunoSEQ multiplex PCR; in TCRdb, only in-frame clones are kept and a portion is missing. The sample lists 40,000 or so clones, around 90% seen once, with 0.3% to 0.45% in the top ten. The material sequenced was peripheral blood. The receptors stem from a human donor in a cohort sampled during active COVID-19. The CDR3 runs from the conserved cysteine through the conserved F or W. D genes are given only for firm matches. The listing skips clone size in some rows; elsewhere it reads once, few, many or a size class.

D	J	size	V	DNA	CDR3
.	TRBJ1-3	.	TRBV29-1	TGCAGCGTAGAACAGGGCGGAACTGGAAACACCATATATTTT	CSVEQGGTGNTIYF
TRBD1	TRBJ1-4	.	TRBV12-3/TRBV12-4	TGTGCCAGCAGGGACAGGGTGGGGGAAAAACTGTTTTTT	CASRDRVGEKLFF
.	TRBJ1-5	.	TRBV12-3/TRBV12-4	TGTGCCAGCAGCCCCAATGAAGGGGCTCAAATGGATTTT	CASSPNEGAQMDF
.	TRBJ1-3	.	TRBV7-9	TGTGCCAGCAGCCAGACAGCTCCTGGAAACACCATATATTTT	CASSQTAPGNTIYF
.	TRBJ1-6	.	TRBV5-6	TGTGCCAGCAGCCTGTCAAACATGGCACCCCTCCACTTT	CASSLSNMAPLHF
.	TRBJ2-7	.	TRBV29-1	TGCAGCGTTGATGACAGCCTCGGGCAGTACTTC	CSVDDSLGQYF
TRBD1	TRBJ2-6	.	TRBV18	TGTGCCAGCTCACCAGACAGGGGTATTTCTGGGGCCAACGTCCTGACTTTC	CASSPDRGISGANVLTF
.	TRBJ1-3	.	TRBV5-5	TGTGCCAGCAGCTTGGTAGCAGGGGATTCTGGAAACACCATATATTTT	CASSLVAGDSGNTIYF
TRBD2	TRBJ2-7	.	TRBV18	TGTGCCAGCTCATCTGGGACTAGCGGGGGGGCCGACGAGCAGTACTTC	CASSSGTSGGADEQYF
TRBD2	TRBJ2-7	once	TRBV7-2	TGTGCCAGCAGCTTAGATATCCGCGGGGGGGCCCACGAGCAGTACTTC	CASSLDIRGGAHEQYF
.	TRBJ1-2	.	TRBV9	TGTGCCAGCAGCGGACGAGGGAGCGGCTACACCTTC	CASSGRGSGYTF
TRBD1	TRBJ1-1	.	TRBV10-3	TGTGCCATCAGTTGGACAGGGATGAACACTGAAGCTTTCTTT	CAISWTGMNTEAFF
.	TRBJ1-3	.	TRBV29-1	TGCAGCGTTGAAGTAGTGGCAGGCAACTCTGGAAACACCATATATTTT	CSVEVVAGNSGNTIYF
.	TRBJ1-1	.	TRBV5-1	TGCGCCAGCAGCACCGGGACACACACTGAAGCTTTCTTT	CASSTGTHTEAFF
TRBD1	TRBJ1-1	.	TRBV18	TGTGCCAGCTCACCGGTGACAGGGTCGGACACTGAAGCTTTCTTT	CASSPVTGSDTEAFF
TRBD1	TRBJ1-6	.	TRBV27	TGTGCCAGCAGTCCGGGACAGGGCTACTCACCCCTCCACTTT	CASSPGQGYSPLHF
TRBD1	TRBJ1-5	.	TRBV7-9	TGTGCCAGCAGCTCCGGGACAGGGACCAGGGCGCCCCAGCATTTT	CASSSGTGTRAPQHF
TRBD1	TRBJ2-7	.	TRBV5-1	TGCGCCAGCAGCTTGGGGACAGGGGGCGAGCAGTACTTC	CASSLGTGGEQYF
.	TRBJ1-1	.	TRBV5-4	TGTGCCAGCAGCTTGGTCTCGGGGGTGAACACTGAAGCTTTCTTT	CASSLVSGVNTEAFF
TRBD1	TRBJ2-7	.	TRBV6-2/TRBV6-3	TGTGCCAGCAGCCCCGGGACAGGGGAACTTGGGCAGTACTTC	CASSPGTGELGQYF
.	TRBJ1-1	.	TRBV18	TGTGCCAGCTCACCAGTGGAGCACACTGAAGCTTTCTTT	CASSPVEHTEAFF
.	TRBJ1-2	.	TRBV19	TGTGCCAGTAGTTCCGGCCGGGACACCTCCTATGGCTACACCTTC	CASSSGRDTSYGYTF
.	TRBJ2-7	.	TRBV6-2/TRBV6-3	TGTGCCAGCAGTTACCCATTGGGCGGGACCGACTACGAGCAGTACTTC	CASSYPLGGTDYEQYF
.	TRBJ2-7	.	TRBV12-3/TRBV12-4	TGTGCCAGCAGTTCGTCCTACGAGCAGTACTTC	CASSSSYEQYF
.	TRBJ1-5	.	TRBV11-2	TGTGCCAGCAGCCGTGACAGGTTCTCTAGCAATCAGCCCCAGCATTTT	CASSRDRFSSNQPQHF
.	TRBJ2-7	.	TRBV4-1	TGCGCCAGCAGCTTCCCTGGCAGGGCCCACGAGCAGTACTTC	CASSFPGRAHEQYF
.	TRBJ2-1	.	TRBV19	TGTGCCAGTACCTCGGGATCCAGCTCCTACAATGAGCAGTTCTTC	CASTSGSSSYNEQFF
.	TRBJ1-5	few	TRBV6-2/TRBV6-3	TGTGCCAGCAGTCCCGGTCGGGGGTTCGGTAGCAATCAGCCCCAGCATTTT	CASSPGRGFGSNQPQHF
TRBD1	TRBJ2-7	.	TRBV12-3/TRBV12-4	TGTGCCAGCAGATACAGGGGCTTGTACGAGCAGTACTTC	CASRYRGLYEQYF
TRBD1	TRBJ2-7	.	TRBV5-6	TGTGCCAGCAGCGCAGAGGGACAGGGGATGAACGAGCAGTACTTC	CASSAEGQGMNEQYF
TRBD1	TRBJ2-6	.	TRBV5-4	TGTGCCAGCAGCTGGCCGGGACAGGGCCATTCTGGGGCCAACGTCCTGACTTTC	CASSWPGQGHSGANVLTF
TRBD1	TRBJ1-4	.	TRBV9	TGTGCCAGCAGCGGACAGGGGGCAGGAGAAAAACTGTTTTTT	CASSGQGAGEKLFF
.	TRBJ2-2	.	TRBV11-2	TGTGCCAGCAGCTTAGTTCGGGGATGGGGGGACACCGGGGAGCTGTTTTTT	CASSLVRGWGDTGELFF
.	TRBJ1-1	.	TRBV6-2/TRBV6-3	TGTGCCAGCAGTCAGGCTATGAACACTGAAGCTTTCTTT	CASSQAMNTEAFF
.	TRBJ1-2	.	TRBV5-6	TGTGCCAGCAGCGCGGGACCCGGGGGCTACACCTTC	CASSAGPGGYTF
.	TRBJ1-1	.	TRBV11-3	TGTGCCAGCAGGTTCTTGAACACTGAAGCTTTCTTT	CASRFLNTEAFF
TRBD1	TRBJ1-4	once	TRBV7-8	TGTGCCAGCAGCTTAGCGACAGGGGGTAATGAAAAACTGTTTTTT	CASSLATGGNEKLFF
TRBD1	TRBJ2-7	.	TRBV13	TGTGCCAGCAGTCAGACAGGGACGGCCTACGAGCAGTACTTC	CASSQTGTAYEQYF
.	TRBJ2-7	once	TRBV6-5	TGTGCCAGCAGCACTAGGACGTACGAGCAGTACTTC	CASSTRTYEQYF
.	TRBJ1-4	few	TRBV5-1	TGCGCCAGCAGCTTAGGGGTCCTTAATGAAAAACTGTTTTTT	CASSLGVLNEKLFF
.	TRBJ1-3	.	TRBV29-1	TGCAGCGTTGATAACCCAGGCTCTGGAAACACCATATATTTT	CSVDNPGSGNTIYF
.	TRBJ2-7	.	TRBV9	TGTGCCAGCAGCGTAGACGGAGGGGGCGCGCTTTACGAGCAGTACTTC	CASSVDGGGALYEQYF
.	TRBJ1-2	.	TRBV24-1	TGTGCCACCAGTGACCGGACAGTAATCGGCGGCTACACCTTC	CATSDRTVIGGYTF
.	TRBJ1-3	.	TRBV5-4	TGTGCCAGCAGCTCACAGGGCACCTCTGGAAACACCATATATTTT	CASSSQGTSGNTIYF
TRBD1	TRBJ2-7	.	TRBV27	TGTGCCAGCAGTTTACTTACCGACAGGGGATTTAAGCAGTACTTC	CASSLLTDRGFKQYF
.	TRBJ1-1	.	TRBV19	TGTGCCAGTAGTATAGCGGGACAGAACACTGAAGCTTTCTTT	CASSIAGQNTEAFF
.	TRBJ1-3	.	TRBV5-5	TGTGCCAGCAGCTTGGGACAAAACTCTGGAAACACCATATATTTT	CASSLGQNSGNTIYF
TRBD1	TRBJ1-2	.	TRBV5-1	TGCGCCAGCAGCTTACAGGGGAAGGATGGCTACACCTTC	CASSLQGKDGYTF
TRBD1	TRBJ1-2	.	TRBV27	TGTGCCAGCAGCGACCGACAGGGGGGAGACTATGGCTACACCTTC	CASSDRQGGDYGYTF
TRBD1	TRBJ1-2	.	TRBV19	TGTGCCAGTAGTATAGACGGACAGGGGGGCTATGGCTACACCTTC	CASSIDGQGGYGYTF
.	TRBJ1-1	once	TRBV9	TGTGCCAGCAGCGTAGTAGGGGTGAACACTGAAGCTTTCTTT	CASSVVGVNTEAFF
.	TRBJ1-6	once	TRBV4-1	TGCGCCAGCAGCCAAGAAAGCCAGGGCCCCTATAATTCACCCCTCCACTTT	CASSQESQGPYNSPLHF
.	TRBJ1-2	.	TRBV14	TGTGCCAGCAGCCAAGAATTTCGACGGGACTATGGCTACACCTTC	CASSQEFRRDYGYTF
TRBD1	TRBJ2-7	.	TRBV7-2	TGTGCCAGCAGCCCCCGGGACAGGGGGGCAGAGGAGCAGTACTTC	CASSPRDRGAEEQYF
.	TRBJ1-2	.	TRBV4-1	TGCGCCAGCAGCCACATATCGACGGAGGCTAACTATGGCTACACCTTC	CASSHISTEANYGYTF
TRBD1	TRBJ2-7	.	TRBV11-2	TGTGCCAGCAGCTCCCGCCCCCCAAGGGACAGGGGAGGGTACGAGCAGTACTTC	CASSSRPPRDRGGYEQYF
TRBD1	TRBJ1-1	.	TRBV10-3	TGTGCCGTTCAGTCCGCGACAGGGACGAACACTGAAGCTTTCTTT	CAVQSATGTNTEAFF